This T cell receptor beta chain appears in the sequencing data of a study of early T cells in non-severe SARS-CoV-2 infection (dated by TCRdb to the early 2020s). Looking at the study overall: Because TCR sequencing relied on bulk RNA taken from unsorted whole blood, pairing of alpha and beta chains was not possible.

Findings and caveats that apply to the study as a whole: VDJdb matching was skewed toward anti-spike CD8 responses, so virus-specific expansions were likely underestimated and private and CD4 specificities were missed.

The library was prepared using 5' RACE. The sequencer was a NextSeq 500. To correct for sequencing error and PCR bias, the TCR library protocol tagged individual cDNA molecules with unique molecular identifiers. Both TCR alpha and beta chains were sequenced, and tight co-correlation was observed between alpha and beta sequence abundances in each sample. The original methods were these. V gene, J gene and CDR3 annotation of TCR sequences was performed with Decombinator V4. Expanded TCRs were defined as changing significantly between any two time points under a Poisson model with p below 0.0001. TCR abundances were normalised to the total number of TCRs sequenced per sample and expressed as counts per million. MAIT TCRs were defined by TRAV1-2 paired with TRAJ12, TRAJ20 or TRAJ33, and iNKT TCRs by TRAV10 paired with TRAJ18. A search of VDJdb, accessed on 1 November 2021, was run for TCRs annotated to CMV, EBV and SARS-CoV-2, with TCRs annotated for multiple antigens excluded. The public reads were reprocessed in TCRdb via fastp at Q25 and MiXCR, keeping in-frame beta chains. Each record represents a unique CDR3 protein, reported with the most common genes and DNA among its rows. For this entry, the V and J calls and clone size follow TCRdb and not the study's own pipeline. The sample records 50,000 to 60,000 distinct CDR3 sequences, around 7% of which are singletons. The ten top clones hold approximately 5.5% of the sample.

A case-control design nested within a healthcare worker cohort in London, UK, was used, with weekly nasopharyngeal swab PCR tests and blood sampling performed. Healthcare workers were enrolled in the week of the UK lockdown, from 23 to 31 March 2020, and were followed every week for up to about 15 weeks. Only a few counts were recorded for this clonotype. This clone's antigen is unknown. No quality values exist for individual bases; no much larger clone is one base distant. For CDR1 and CDR2, the germline V gene lists SNHLY and FYNNEI. The CDR3 starts with the cysteine, ends with the phenylalanine, and has 14 residues. Just CDR3 DNA is preserved here, 42 bases in frame from base 1. Trimming at the junction amounts to 11 bases on V and 5 bases on J, and the germline ends lie 22 bases apart.

Material: whole blood, obtained at baseline. This sequence originates from an adult who was a healthcare worker with PCR-confirmed SARS-CoV-2 infection or an uninfected control (not recorded which). The V and J genes are TRBV2 and TRBJ2-7; the D call is tentative, TRBD1 or TRBD2, as each matches 5 bases. CDR3 reads: CAGGGPGIKDEQYF. Here is the DNA: TGTGCCGGGGGTGGGCCGGGAATCAAGGACGAGCAGTACTTC.